A single sample is the source of the 4 T cell receptor beta chains below, sequenced in a study of T cell responses to AZD1222 COVID-19 vaccine. Data came from immunoSEQ multiplex PCR; TCRdb stores just in-frame clones and leaves some out. Counted here are tens of thousands of clones, 88% occurring once; the ten biggest clones make up approximately 11%. The sequenced sample was peripheral blood, obtained 28 days after the second dose of the MenACWY control vaccine. These receptors all stem from an adult who received the MenACWY meningococcal vaccine as a control.

This clone was observed a handful of times. For the CDR3, the DNA is TGTGCCAGCAGCTTACCAGCGGAAGAGACCCAGTACTTC. This gives the protein CASSLPAEETQYF. The chain uses TRBV7-2 and TRBJ2-5; D is perhaps TRBD2 (5 bases). The germline V gene has CDR1 SGHTA and CDR2 FQGNSA. This CDR3 region has 13 residues. V gave up 2 bases and J gave up 3 bases, with 7 bases separating them.

The chain recombines TRBV7-2 with TRBJ1-1, with TRBD1 as a possible D gene (5 bases). The CDR3 runs 15 residues. V dropped 5 bases and J dropped 1 base, with 14 bases sitting between them. In germline, CDR1 is SGHTA, CDR2 FQGNSA. CDR3 coding DNA: TGTGCCAGCAGCCTTACCGCTCAGGGGAACACTGAAGCTTTCTTT. The encoded protein is CASSLTAQGNTEAFF.

The chain combines TRBV2 with TRBJ2-1; D possibly corresponds to TRBD2 (7 bases). The germline CDR1 and CDR2 sequences are SNHLY and FYNNEI. The CDR3 is made up of 14 amino acids. Trimming shortened V by 3 bases and J by 5 bases, and 11 bases separated the two germline ends. CDR3 in DNA: TGTGCCAGCAGTGAGCGGGGGCGAGACAATGAGCAGTTCTTC. This encodes CASSERGRDNEQFF.

The rearrangement uses TRBV21-1 and TRBJ2-7; the D call in the table, TRBD2, was not verified against the DNA. TRBV21-1 is a recognized pseudogene. The CDR3 runs to 16 residues. CDR3 bases: TGTGCCAGCAGCAAGGGCCGGGACTCTTCTATCTACGAGCAGTACTTC. This translates into CASSKGRDSSIYEQYF.